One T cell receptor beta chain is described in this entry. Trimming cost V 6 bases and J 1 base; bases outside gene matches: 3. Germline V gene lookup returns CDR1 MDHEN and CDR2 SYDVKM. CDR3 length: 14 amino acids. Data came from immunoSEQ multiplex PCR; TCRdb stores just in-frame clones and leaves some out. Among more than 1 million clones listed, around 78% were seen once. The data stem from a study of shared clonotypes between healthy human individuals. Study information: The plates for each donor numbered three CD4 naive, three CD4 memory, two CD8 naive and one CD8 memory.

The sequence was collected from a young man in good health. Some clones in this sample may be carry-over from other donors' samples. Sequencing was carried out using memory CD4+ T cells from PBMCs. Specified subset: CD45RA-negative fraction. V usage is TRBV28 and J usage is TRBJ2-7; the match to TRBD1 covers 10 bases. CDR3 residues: CASRGQGTSYEQYF. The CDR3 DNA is TGTGCCAGCAGGGGACAGGGGACGTCCTACGAGCAGTACTTC.